The entry that follows covers one T cell receptor (beta chain) sequence. In the authors' methods: Reference gene primer amplification in the assay estimated nucleated cell counts. Sequencing used immunoSEQ multiplex PCR; TCRdb keeps in-frame clones, though not all of them. The D gene and trimming were derived from the DNA, and the V and J assignments and clone size from that table. Counted here are roughly 73,000 clones, roughly 86% occurring once; the ten biggest clones make up around 4.2%. Germline assignment: CDR1 KGHSH and CDR2 LQKENI. V gave up 2 bases and J gave up 6 bases; unmatched junction bases: 2. The CDR3 is 15 residues long. The sample originates from a study of blood T cell repertoires in COVID-19.

The V gene is TRBV18, the J gene TRBJ1-5; TRBD1 matches at 12 bases. The specimen sequenced was peripheral blood. The TCR was taken from a man in his 70s with active COVID-19. The CDR3: CASSPGTGGFQPQHF. CDR3 in DNA: TGTGCCAGCTCACCAGGGACAGGGGGCTTTCAGCCCCAGCATTTT.